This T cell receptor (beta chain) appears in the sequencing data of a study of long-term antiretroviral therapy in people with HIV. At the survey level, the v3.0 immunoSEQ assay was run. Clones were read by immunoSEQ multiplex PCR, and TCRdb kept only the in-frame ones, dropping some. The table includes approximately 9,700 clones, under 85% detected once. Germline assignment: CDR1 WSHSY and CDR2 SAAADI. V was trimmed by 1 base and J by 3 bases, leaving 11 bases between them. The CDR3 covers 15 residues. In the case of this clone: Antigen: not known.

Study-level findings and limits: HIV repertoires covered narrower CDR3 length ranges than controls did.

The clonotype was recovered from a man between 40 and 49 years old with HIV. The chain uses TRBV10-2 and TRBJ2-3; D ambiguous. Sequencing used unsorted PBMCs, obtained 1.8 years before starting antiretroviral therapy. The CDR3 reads CASSEYVVGTDTQYF. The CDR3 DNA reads TGCGCCAGCAGTGAGTATGTGGTTGGAACAGATACGCAGTATTTT.